This paragraph covers one TCR beta chain sequence. V shed 7 bases and J 4 bases; nucleotides not matched to a gene: 10. This CDR3 region has 15 residues. This entry comes from a study of T-cell reconstitution after alpha-beta-depleted transplantation in children. It was with unique molecular identifiers that the TCRbeta library was prepared. TCRdb independently ran MiXCR on the PCR reads; one entry per CDR3 protein. The sample yields about 690,000 distinct CDR3 sequences, roughly 17% seen once. This chain joins TRBV12-3 or TRBV12-4 and TRBJ2-3, with 8 bases fitting TRBD1. The clonotype originates from a human donor who donated a stem cell graft to a child with acute myeloid leukemia. Sequenced here: PBMCs from the stem cell graft donor, sampled from the stem cell graft. This CDR3 reads CASNPTGVLADTQYF. CDR3 nucleotides: TGTGCCAGCAACCCGACAGGGGTATTAGCAGATACGCAGTATTTT.